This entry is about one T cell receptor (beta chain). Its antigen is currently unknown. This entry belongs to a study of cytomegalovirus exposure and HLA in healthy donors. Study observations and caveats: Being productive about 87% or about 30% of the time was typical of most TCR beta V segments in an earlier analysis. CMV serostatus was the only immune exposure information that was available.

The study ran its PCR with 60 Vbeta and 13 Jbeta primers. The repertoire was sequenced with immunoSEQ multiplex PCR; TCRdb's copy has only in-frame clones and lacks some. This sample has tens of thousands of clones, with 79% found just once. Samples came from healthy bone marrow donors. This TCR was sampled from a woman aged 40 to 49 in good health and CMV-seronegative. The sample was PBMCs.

The DNA of the CDR3 is TGCAGTGCCAGGGAGACCCAGTACTTC. This sequence encodes CSARETQYF. This chain uses TRBV20-1 with TRBJ2-5, with D hard to call. Trimming stripped 6 bases from V and 5 bases from J, with 4 bases between. This CDR3 is built from 9 residues. Germline CDR1 DFQATT, CDR2 SNEGSKA (reference sequence).